This T cell receptor beta chain was obtained from a study of blood T cells in healthy people across ages. A remark on this clonotype: This may be a read error: a much more frequent sequence differs by one nucleotide.

Together with a sample-barcoded 5' primer, a J-beta primer mix was included in a second PCR lasting about 7 to 11 cycles. With 12 random nucleotides, a template-switch adaptor tagged each individual cDNA molecule. TCRdb re-called the 5' RACE reads through MiXCR, storing one row per CDR3 protein. In the table there are roughly 900,000 distinct CDR3 sequences, around 28% of which are singletons. Staff drew around 10 milliliters of peripheral blood from each donor. Total RNA extracted from each sample amounted to at least 6 micrograms. CDR3 length: 15 residues. From germline, CDR1 is KGHSH and CDR2 LQKENI. V was clipped by 0 bases and J by 2 bases, with 11 bases between them.

Sequencing input: blood. The clonotype was recovered from a woman older than 75 in good health. The rearrangement joins TRBV18 to TRBJ2-7; D is uncertain. The CDR3 DNA reads TGTGCCAGCTCACCACCAGCGATAGCCCCCTACGAGCAGTACTTC. As protein: CASSPPAIAPYEQYF.